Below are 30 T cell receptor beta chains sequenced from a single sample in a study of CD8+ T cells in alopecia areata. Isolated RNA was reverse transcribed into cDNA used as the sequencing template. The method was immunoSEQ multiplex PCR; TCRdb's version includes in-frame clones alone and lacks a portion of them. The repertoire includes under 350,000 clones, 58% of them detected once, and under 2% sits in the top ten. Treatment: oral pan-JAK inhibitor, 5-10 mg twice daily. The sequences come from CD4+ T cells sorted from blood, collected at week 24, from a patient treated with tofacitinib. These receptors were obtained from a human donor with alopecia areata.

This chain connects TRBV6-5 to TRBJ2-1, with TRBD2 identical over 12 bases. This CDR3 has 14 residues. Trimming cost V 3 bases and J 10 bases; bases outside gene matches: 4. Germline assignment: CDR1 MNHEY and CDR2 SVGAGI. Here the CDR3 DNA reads TGTGCCAGCAGTTATAGAACTAGCGGGGGGGAGCAGTTCTTC. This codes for CASSYRTSGGEQFF.

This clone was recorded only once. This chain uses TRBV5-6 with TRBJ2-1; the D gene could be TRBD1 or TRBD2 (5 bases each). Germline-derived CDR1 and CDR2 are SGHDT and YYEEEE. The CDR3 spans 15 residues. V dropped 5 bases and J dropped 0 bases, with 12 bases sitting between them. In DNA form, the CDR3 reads TGTGCCAGCAGTCGGGACCGGAGCTCCTACAATGAGCAGTTCTTC. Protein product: CASSRDRSSYNEQFF.

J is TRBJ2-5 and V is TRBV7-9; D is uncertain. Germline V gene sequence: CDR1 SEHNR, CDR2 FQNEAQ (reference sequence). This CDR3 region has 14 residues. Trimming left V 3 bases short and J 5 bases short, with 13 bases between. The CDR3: CASSFPAKSETQYF. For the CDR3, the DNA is TGTGCCAGCAGCTTCCCGGCCAAAAGCGAGACCCAGTACTTC. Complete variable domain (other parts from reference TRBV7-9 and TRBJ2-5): DTGVSQNPRHKITKRGQNVTFRCDPISEHNRLYWYRQTLGQGPEFLTYFQNEAQLEKSRLLSDRFSAERPKGSFSTLEIQRTEQGDSAMYLCASSFPAKSETQYFGPGTRLLVL.

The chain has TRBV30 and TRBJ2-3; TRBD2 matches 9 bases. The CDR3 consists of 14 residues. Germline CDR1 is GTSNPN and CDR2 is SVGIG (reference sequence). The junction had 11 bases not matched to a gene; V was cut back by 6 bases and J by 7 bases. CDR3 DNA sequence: TGTGCCTGTCCCGCGGGGGGGCGCGTAAATACGCAGTATTTT. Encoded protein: CACPAGGRVNTQYF.

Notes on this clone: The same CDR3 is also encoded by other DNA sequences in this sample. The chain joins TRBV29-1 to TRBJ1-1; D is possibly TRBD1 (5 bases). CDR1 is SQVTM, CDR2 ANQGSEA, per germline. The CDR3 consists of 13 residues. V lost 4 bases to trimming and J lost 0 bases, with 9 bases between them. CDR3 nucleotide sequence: TGCAGCGTTGTGGGACGGTTGAACACTGAAGCTTTCTTT. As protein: CSVVGRLNTEAFF.

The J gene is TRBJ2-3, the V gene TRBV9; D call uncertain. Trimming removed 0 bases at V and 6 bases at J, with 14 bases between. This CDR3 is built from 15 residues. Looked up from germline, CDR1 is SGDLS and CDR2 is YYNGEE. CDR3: CASSVGPTAGDTQYF. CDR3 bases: TGTGCCAGCAGCGTAGGACCCACGGCCGGCGATACGCAGTATTTT. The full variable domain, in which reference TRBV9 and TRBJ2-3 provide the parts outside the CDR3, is DSGVTQTPKHLITATGQRVTLRCSPRSGDLSVYWYQQSLDQGLQFLIQYYNGEERAKGNILERFSAQQFPDLHSELNLSSLELGDSALYFCASSVGPTAGDTQYFGPGTRLTVL.

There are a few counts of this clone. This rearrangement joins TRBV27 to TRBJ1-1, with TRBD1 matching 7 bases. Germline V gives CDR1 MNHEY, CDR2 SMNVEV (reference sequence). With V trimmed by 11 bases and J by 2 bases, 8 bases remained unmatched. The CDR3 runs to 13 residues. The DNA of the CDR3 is TGTGCCTGCGCGAGGACAGGCAACACTGAAGCTTTCTTT. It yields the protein CACARTGNTEAFF.

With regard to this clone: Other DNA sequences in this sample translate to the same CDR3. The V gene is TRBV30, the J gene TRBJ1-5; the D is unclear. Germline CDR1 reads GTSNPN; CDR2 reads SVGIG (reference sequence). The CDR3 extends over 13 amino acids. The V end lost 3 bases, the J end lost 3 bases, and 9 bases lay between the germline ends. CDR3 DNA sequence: TGTGCCTGGAGCGCCGGAGCCAATCAGCCCCAGCATTTT. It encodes CAWSAGANQPQHF. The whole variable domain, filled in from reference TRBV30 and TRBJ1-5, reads SQTIHQWPATLVQPVGSPLSLECTVEGTSNPNLYWYRQAAGRGLQLLFYSVGIGQISSEVPQNLSASRPQDRQFILSSKKLLLSDSGFYLCAWSAGANQPQHFGDGTRLSIL.

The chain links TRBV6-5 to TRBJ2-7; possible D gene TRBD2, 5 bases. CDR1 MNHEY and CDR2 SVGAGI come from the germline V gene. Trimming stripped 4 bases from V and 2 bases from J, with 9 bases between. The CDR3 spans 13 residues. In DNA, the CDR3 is TGTGCCAGCAGTTCCACGACTACCTACGAGCAGTACTTC. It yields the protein CASSSTTTYEQYF.

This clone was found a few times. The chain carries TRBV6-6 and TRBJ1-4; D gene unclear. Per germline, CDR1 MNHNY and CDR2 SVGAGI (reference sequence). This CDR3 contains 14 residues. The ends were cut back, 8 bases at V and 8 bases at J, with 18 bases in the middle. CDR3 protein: CASERTGNSEKLFF. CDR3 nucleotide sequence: TGTGCCAGCGAACGGACCGGGAATAGCGAAAAACTGTTTTTT.

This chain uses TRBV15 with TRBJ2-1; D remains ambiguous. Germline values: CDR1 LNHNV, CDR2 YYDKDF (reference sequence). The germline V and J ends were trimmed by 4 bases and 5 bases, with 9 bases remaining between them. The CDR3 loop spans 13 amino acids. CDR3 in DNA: TGTGCCACCAGCATGGTTTCCCACAATGAGCAGTTCTTC. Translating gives CATSMVSHNEQFF.

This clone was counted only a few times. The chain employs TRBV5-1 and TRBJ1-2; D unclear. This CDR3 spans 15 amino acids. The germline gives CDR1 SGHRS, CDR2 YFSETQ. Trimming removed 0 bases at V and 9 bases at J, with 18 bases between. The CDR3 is CASSLDPGNGVRYTF. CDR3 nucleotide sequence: TGCGCCAGCAGCTTGGATCCGGGTAACGGGGTCCGCTACACCTTC.

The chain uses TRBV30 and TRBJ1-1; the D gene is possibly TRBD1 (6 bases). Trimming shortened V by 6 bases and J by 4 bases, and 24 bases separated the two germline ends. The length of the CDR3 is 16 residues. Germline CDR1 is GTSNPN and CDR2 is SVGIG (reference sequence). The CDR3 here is CACDLGGLGQVTEAFF. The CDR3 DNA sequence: TGTGCCTGCGACCTGGGGGGGCTTGGGCAGGTCACTGAAGCTTTCTTT.

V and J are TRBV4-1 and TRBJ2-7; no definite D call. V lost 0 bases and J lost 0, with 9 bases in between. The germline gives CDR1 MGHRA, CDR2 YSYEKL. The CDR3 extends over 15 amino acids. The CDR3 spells CASSQDSSSSYEQYF. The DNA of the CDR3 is TGCGCCAGCAGCCAAGATTCCAGCAGCTCCTACGAGCAGTACTTC.

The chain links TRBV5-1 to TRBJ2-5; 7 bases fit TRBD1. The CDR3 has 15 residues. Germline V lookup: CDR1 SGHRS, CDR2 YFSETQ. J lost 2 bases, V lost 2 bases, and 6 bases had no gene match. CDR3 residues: CASSFALGQQETQYF. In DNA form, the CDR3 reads TGCGCCAGCAGCTTCGCACTGGGACAGCAAGAGACCCAGTACTTC.

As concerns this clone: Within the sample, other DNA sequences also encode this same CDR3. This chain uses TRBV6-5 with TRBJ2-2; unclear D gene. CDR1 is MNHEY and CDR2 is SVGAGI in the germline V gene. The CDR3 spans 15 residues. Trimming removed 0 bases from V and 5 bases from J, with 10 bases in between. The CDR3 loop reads CASSYSKLGTGELFF. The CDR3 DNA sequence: TGTGCCAGCAGTTACTCGAAGTTGGGAACCGGGGAGCTGTTTTTT.

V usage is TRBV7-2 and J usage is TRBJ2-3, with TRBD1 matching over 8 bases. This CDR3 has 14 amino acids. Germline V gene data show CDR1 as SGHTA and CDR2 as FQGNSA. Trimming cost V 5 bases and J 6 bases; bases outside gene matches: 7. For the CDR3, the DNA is TGTGCCAGCAGCCGACAGGGGAGATCGGATACGCAGTATTTT. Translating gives CASSRQGRSDTQYF.

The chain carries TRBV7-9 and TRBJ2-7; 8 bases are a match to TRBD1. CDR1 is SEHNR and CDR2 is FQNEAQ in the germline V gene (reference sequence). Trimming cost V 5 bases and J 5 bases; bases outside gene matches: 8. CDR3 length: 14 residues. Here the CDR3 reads CASSPRTGRHEQYF. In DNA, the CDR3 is TGTGCCAGCAGCCCACGGACAGGGAGGCACGAGCAGTACTTC.

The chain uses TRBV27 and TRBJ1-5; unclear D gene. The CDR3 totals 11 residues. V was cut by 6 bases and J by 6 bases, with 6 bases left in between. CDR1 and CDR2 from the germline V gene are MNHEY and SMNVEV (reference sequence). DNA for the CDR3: TGTGCCAGCAGCCTTAGTCAGCCCCAGCATTTT. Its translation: CASSLSQPQHF.

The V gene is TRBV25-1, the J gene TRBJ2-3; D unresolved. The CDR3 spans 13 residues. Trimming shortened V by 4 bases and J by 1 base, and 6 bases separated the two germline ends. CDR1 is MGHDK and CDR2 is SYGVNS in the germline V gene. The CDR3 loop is CASSVRRTDTQYF. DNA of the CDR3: TGTGCCAGCAGTGTCCGCCGCACAGATACGCAGTATTTT.

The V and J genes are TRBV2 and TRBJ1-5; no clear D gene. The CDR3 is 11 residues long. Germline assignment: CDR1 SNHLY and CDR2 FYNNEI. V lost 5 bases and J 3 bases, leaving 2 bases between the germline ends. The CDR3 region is CASSYNQPQHF. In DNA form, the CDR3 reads TGTGCCAGCAGTTACAATCAGCCCCAGCATTTT.

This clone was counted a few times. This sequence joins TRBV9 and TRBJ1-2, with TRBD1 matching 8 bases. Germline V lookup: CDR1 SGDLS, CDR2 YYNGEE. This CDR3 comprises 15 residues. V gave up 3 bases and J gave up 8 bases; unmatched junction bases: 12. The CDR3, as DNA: TGTGCCAGCAGCGCTTGGGACAGGTTAGTCCGAGGCTACACCTTC. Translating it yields CASSAWDRLVRGYTF.

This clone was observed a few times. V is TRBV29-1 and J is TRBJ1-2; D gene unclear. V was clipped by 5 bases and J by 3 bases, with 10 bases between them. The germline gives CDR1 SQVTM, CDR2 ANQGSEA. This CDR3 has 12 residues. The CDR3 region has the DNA TGCAGCGTTCGTCCGAACGACTATGGCTACACCTTC. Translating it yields CSVRPNDYGYTF.

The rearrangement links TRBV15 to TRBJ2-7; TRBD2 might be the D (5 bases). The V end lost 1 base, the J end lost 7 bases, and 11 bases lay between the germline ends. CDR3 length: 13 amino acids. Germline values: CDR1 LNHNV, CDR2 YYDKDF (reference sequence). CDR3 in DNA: TGTGCCACCAGCAGAGTGTCGGGCGGGGAGCAGTACTTC. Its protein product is CATSRVSGGEQYF.

CDR3 sequence: CASSSTSRAGELFF. In DNA, the CDR3 is TGTGCCAGCAGCTCCACAAGTAGGGCCGGGGAGCTGTTTTTT. The V call is TRBV7-8, the J call TRBJ2-2; D not certain. Germline-derived CDR1 and CDR2 are SGHVS and FQNEAQ. The CDR3 is made up of 14 amino acids. V dropped 4 bases and J dropped 6 bases, with 12 bases sitting between them.

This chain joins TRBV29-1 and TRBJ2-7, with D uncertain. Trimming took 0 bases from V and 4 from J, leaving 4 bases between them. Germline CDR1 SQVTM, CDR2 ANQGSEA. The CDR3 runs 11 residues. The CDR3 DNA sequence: TGCAGCGTTGAAGAGGGATACGAGCAGTACTTC. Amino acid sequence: CSVEEGYEQYF.

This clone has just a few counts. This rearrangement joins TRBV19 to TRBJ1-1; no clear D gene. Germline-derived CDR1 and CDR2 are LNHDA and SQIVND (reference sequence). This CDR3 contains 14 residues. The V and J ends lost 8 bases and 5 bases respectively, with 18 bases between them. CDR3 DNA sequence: TGTGCCAGTCAGTATAGCTCGGGGATGACTGAAGCTTTCTTT. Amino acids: CASQYSSGMTEAFF.

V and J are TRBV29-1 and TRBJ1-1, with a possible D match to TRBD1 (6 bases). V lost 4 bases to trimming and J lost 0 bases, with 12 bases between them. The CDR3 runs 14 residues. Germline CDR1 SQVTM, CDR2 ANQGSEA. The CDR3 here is CSVASAGVNTEAFF. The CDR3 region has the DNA TGCAGCGTTGCCTCGGCAGGGGTGAACACTGAAGCTTTCTTT.

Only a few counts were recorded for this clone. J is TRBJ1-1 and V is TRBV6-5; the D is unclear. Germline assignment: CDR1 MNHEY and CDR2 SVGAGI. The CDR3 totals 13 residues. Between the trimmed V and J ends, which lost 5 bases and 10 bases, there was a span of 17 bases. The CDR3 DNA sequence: TGTGCCAGCAGTGAAGATCACCTTGGAGGAGCTTTCTTT. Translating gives CASSEDHLGGAFF.

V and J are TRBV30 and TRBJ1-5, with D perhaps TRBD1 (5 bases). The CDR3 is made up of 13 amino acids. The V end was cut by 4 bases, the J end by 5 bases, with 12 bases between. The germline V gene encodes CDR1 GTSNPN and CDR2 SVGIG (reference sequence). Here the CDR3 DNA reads TGTGCCTGGAAGGCCACGGGGGATCAGCCCCAGCATTTT. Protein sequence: CAWKATGDQPQHF. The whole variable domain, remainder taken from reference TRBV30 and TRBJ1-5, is SQTIHQWPATLVQPVGSPLSLECTVEGTSNPNLYWYRQAAGRGLQLLFYSVGIGQISSEVPQNLSASRPQDRQFILSSKKLLLSDSGFYLCAWKATGDQPQHFGDGTRLSIL.